The entry below describes one T cell receptor beta chain. Healthy donors had no documented immune events, such as infections, while sampled. Libraries were prepared by immunoSEQ multiplex PCR; TCRdb keeps only in-frame clonotypes and omits some of them. The data show about 81,000 clones, with 84% seen just once and about 18% held by the top ten. The sample comes from a study of identifying expanded T cells in peripheral blood. Germline V gives CDR1 SGHVS, CDR2 FQNEAQ. V trimming: 5 bases; J trimming: 5 bases; junction bases outside the gene matches: 14. The CDR3 contains 16 residues. The sequence was collected from a person between 18 and 69 years old in good health. Sequencing was done on a sample of blood. The V and J genes are TRBV7-8 and TRBJ1-1; 7 bases match TRBD1. The CDR3 DNA is TGTGCCAGCAGCCGCCGGCTGGGGGGCAGGGGGACTGAAGCTTTCTTT. This sequence encodes CASSRRLGGRGTEAFF.